Listed here is a single T cell receptor beta chain. Its antigen is not identified. The data originate from a study of cytomegalovirus exposure and HLA in healthy donors. Points from the study as a whole: A few CMV-associated chains proved CMV antigen-specific in vitro. It was assumed in the presence/absence analyses that sequencing depth was roughly uniform across donors.

PCR involved 60 Vbeta and 13 Jbeta primers. The assay was immunoSEQ multiplex PCR, and TCRdb's table has in-frame clones only and misses some. The sample holds about 110,000 clones, more than 60% seen once. This CDR3 region has 11 residues. CDR1 is SGHAT, CDR2 FQNNGV, per germline. Trimming stripped 11 bases from V and 3 bases from J, with 9 bases between. This chain connects TRBV11-2 to TRBJ2-3; tentative D call: TRBD2 (6 bases). The source material was PBMCs. The receptor comes from a woman aged 40 to 50 in good health and CMV-seropositive. CDR3 loop: CAWGVTDTQYF. CDR3 DNA: TGTGCCTGGGGGGTGACAGATACGCAGTATTTT.